Here is one T cell receptor beta chain with its context. The antigen is undetermined. These data originate in a study of cytomegalovirus exposure and HLA in healthy donors. Germline CDR1 and CDR2: SGDLS and YYNGEE. CDR3 length: 15 amino acids. Germline trimming cut 0 bases from V and 4 bases from J; bases unmatched to any gene: 6. With 60 Vbeta and 13 Jbeta primers, the PCR was carried out. Method: immunoSEQ multiplex PCR; TCRdb's copy keeps in-frame clones and lacks some. The sample carries approximately 190,000 clones, 75% to 90% recorded once. Points from the study as a whole: Presence/absence analyses supposed approximately even sequencing depth among donors.

The chain is built from TRBV9 and TRBJ2-5, with 7 bases that match TRBD2. The sample comprised PBMCs. This TCR was recovered from a woman younger than 35 in good health and CMV-seronegative. CDR3 coding DNA: TGTGCCAGCAGCGTAGCTGCGGGAGTTGGAGAGACCCAGTACTTC. This gives the protein CASSVAAGVGETQYF.